Below are 24 T cell receptor beta chains sequenced from a single sample in a study of cytomegalovirus exposure and HLA in healthy donors. The PCR was carried out with 60 Vbeta primers and 13 Jbeta primers. Here immunoSEQ multiplex PCR was the method, and the copy in TCRdb shows in-frame clones only, minus some. The data hold some 140,000 clones, with about three quarters observed a single time. The source material was PBMCs. Receptors originate from a female donor in good health and CMV-seropositive.

The chain recombines TRBV28 with TRBJ1-5, with a tentative D call TRBD1 (6 bases). Deletions cut 6 bases from V and 6 bases from J, with 15 bases between. The germline V gene has CDR1 MDHEN and CDR2 SYDVKM. The CDR3 totals 14 residues. The CDR3: CASRGGGLTQPQHF. The CDR3 coding sequence is TGTGCCAGCAGAGGGGGGGGGTTAACTCAGCCCCAGCATTTT.

The rearrangement uses TRBV13 and TRBJ1-1; the match to TRBD1 covers 8 bases. Germline V gene data show CDR1 as PRHDT and CDR2 as FYEKMQ (reference sequence). The CDR3 runs 14 residues. V shed 5 bases and J 1 base; nucleotides not matched to a gene: 3. The CDR3 reads CASSRQGSNTEAFF. The CDR3 nucleotides are TGTGCCAGCAGCAGACAGGGGTCGAACACTGAAGCTTTCTTT.

The chain links TRBV7-9 to TRBJ1-1; the match to TRBD1 covers 9 bases. Germline-derived CDR1 and CDR2 are SEHNR and FQNEAQ (reference sequence). CDR3 length: 14 amino acids. V dropped 5 bases and J dropped 4; count of bases not matched to a gene: 5. DNA for the CDR3: TGTGCCAGCAGCCTACCGACAGGGGGCACTGAAGCTTTCTTT. This codes for CASSLPTGGTEAFF.

The rearrangement joins TRBV7-8 to TRBJ1-5, with 8 bases aligning to TRBD1. The CDR3 is made up of 15 amino acids. Germline trimming cut 5 bases from V and 1 base from J; bases unmatched to any gene: 4. The germline V gene encodes CDR1 SGHVS and CDR2 FQNEAQ. The CDR3 DNA reads TGTGCCAGCAGCGCATACAGGGGGAGCAATCAGCCCCAGCATTTT. The encoded protein is CASSAYRGSNQPQHF.

The V gene is TRBV6-5, the J gene TRBJ1-2; D may be TRBD1 (6 bases). CDR3 length: 14 residues. The germline V gene has CDR1 MNHEY and CDR2 SVGAGI. The V end was cut by 8 bases, the J end by 4 bases, with 17 bases between. This CDR3 is CASRYNRASYGYTF. In nucleotides, the CDR3 is TGTGCCAGCCGATATAACAGGGCCAGCTATGGCTACACCTTC.

The sample holds one count of this clone. The CDR3: CASSKGGLAGTTQYF. CDR3 in DNA: TGTGCCAGCAGCAAGGGGGGACTAGCGGGGACTACTCAGTACTTC. The V call is TRBV7-9, the J call TRBJ2-4, with 13 nucleotides matching TRBD2. The CDR3 has 15 amino acids. Germline loops: CDR1 SEHNR, CDR2 FQNEAQ (reference sequence). The V segment lost 5 bases and the J segment 12 bases; nucleotides outside the gene matches: 10.

The rearrangement joins TRBV29-1 to TRBJ2-4, with a tentative D call TRBD1 (5 bases). Trimming cost V 4 bases and J 1 base, with 17 bases left between them. CDR1 SQVTM and CDR2 ANQGSEA come from the germline V gene. The CDR3 spans 16 residues. The CDR3, as DNA: TGCAGCGTTGGGTCAGGGAACAAGAGGGCCAAAAACATTCAGTACTTC. The encoded protein is CSVGSGNKRAKNIQYF.

About this clone: Mismatch with germline at one junction end may stem from a read error. The chain recombines TRBV7-9 with TRBJ2-5; the match to TRBD2 covers 7 bases. This CDR3 contains 12 residues. CDR1 is SEHNR and CDR2 is FQNEAQ in the germline V gene (reference sequence). The CDR3 sequence is CSSTQGGKTQYF. In nucleotides, the CDR3 is TGTTCCAGCACCCAGGGAGGGAAGACCCAGTACTTC.

This chain connects TRBV11-2 to TRBJ1-4, with D unresolved. The V and J ends lost 5 bases and 8 bases respectively, with 12 bases between them. Looked up from germline, CDR1 is SGHAT and CDR2 is FQNNGV. This CDR3 has 13 amino acids. CDR3 DNA: TGTGCCAGCAGCGCACTCCACCGGGAAAAACTGTTTTTT. Its protein is CASSALHREKLFF.

The rearrangement uses TRBV5-4 and TRBJ2-1, with 11 bases that match TRBD2. The CDR3 extends over 16 amino acids. Germline V gene data show CDR1 as SGHNT and CDR2 as YYREEE (reference sequence). The ends lost 0 bases at V and 9 bases at J; junction bases unmatched: 8. DNA for the CDR3: TGTGCCAGCAGCTTGGTGAGACTAGCGGGGTACGGTGAGCAGTTCTTC. Translation gives CASSLVRLAGYGEQFF.

The chain carries TRBV2 and TRBJ1-2, with 7 bases identical to TRBD1. The ends lost 2 bases at V and 4 bases at J; junction bases unmatched: 13. The germline CDR1 and CDR2 sequences are SNHLY and FYNNEI. The CDR3 is made up of 17 amino acids. CDR3 sequence (DNA): TGTGCCAGCAGTGAACTGAGAGACCCCACAGGGGTCTATGGCTACACCTTC. This encodes CASSELRDPTGVYGYTF.

The V call is TRBV28, the J call TRBJ2-7; 7 positions match TRBD2. CDR1 MDHEN and CDR2 SYDVKM come from the germline V gene. Trimming took 7 bases from V and 5 from J; bases not matched to a gene: 2. The CDR3 loop spans 11 amino acids. CDR3 in DNA: TGTGCCAGCACGGGGGGTGACGAGCAGTACTTC. Amino acids: CASTGGDEQYF. The whole variable domain, filled in from reference TRBV28 and TRBJ2-7, reads DVKVTQSSRYLVKRTGEKVFLECVQDMDHENMFWYRQDPGLGLRLIYFSYDVKMKEKGDIPEGYSVSREKKERFSLILESASTNQTSMYLCASTGGDEQYFGPGTRLTVT.

This clone was seen only once. The J gene is TRBJ1-1, the V gene TRBV28; 10 bases are shared with TRBD1. The CDR3 covers 18 residues. Trimming removed 5 bases from V and 1 base from J; junction bases left unmatched: 13. Germline lookup yields CDR1 MDHEN and CDR2 SYDVKM. Here the CDR3 DNA reads TGTGCCAGCAGTGGGGACAGGGGACAAGTTTGGTGGAACACTGAAGCTTTCTTT. Protein: CASSGDRGQVWWNTEAFF.

The chain is built from TRBV5-1 and TRBJ1-2, with TRBD1 identical over 9 bases. The junction had 11 bases not matched to a gene; V was cut back by 5 bases and J by 3 bases. CDR1 SGHRS and CDR2 YFSETQ come from the germline V gene. The CDR3 runs to 16 residues. The CDR3 here is CASRLIPGQGDYGYTF. In DNA form, the CDR3 reads TGCGCCAGCAGATTAATCCCGGGACAGGGTGACTATGGCTACACCTTC. Together with reference TRBV5-1 and TRBJ1-2, the CDR3 gives the full variable domain: KAGVTQTPRYLIKTRGQQVTLSCSPISGHRSVSWYQQTPGQGLQFLFEYFSETQRNKGNFPGRFSGRQFSNSRSEMNVSTLELGDSALYLCASRLIPGQGDYGYTFGSGTRLTVV.

J is TRBJ2-3 and V is TRBV7-9; no reliable D call. The CDR3 consists of 14 residues. Trimming took off 3 bases at V and 0 bases at J, with 7 bases between the two ends. Germline CDR1 reads SEHNR; CDR2 reads FQNEAQ (reference sequence). The CDR3 DNA reads TGTGCCAGCAGCTTTAGTCCAAGCACAGATACGCAGTATTTT. It is translated as CASSFSPSTDTQYF.

In this sample, this clone turned up once. The chain uses TRBV15 and TRBJ1-6; TRBD1 matches 8 bases. Germline-derived CDR1 and CDR2 are LNHNV and YYDKDF (reference sequence). This CDR3 is 15 amino acids long. Germline trimming cut 0 bases from V and 9 bases from J; bases unmatched to any gene: 4. In nucleotides, the CDR3 is TGTGCCACCAGCAGAGAGACAGGGGTAATTTCACCCCTCCACTTT. Its translation is CATSRETGVISPLHF.

The chain joins TRBV6-5 to TRBJ2-3; 7 bases align to TRBD1. CDR3 size: 15 residues. In germline, CDR1 is MNHEY, CDR2 SVGAGI. Trimming at V came to 6 bases and at J to 6 bases, leaving 12 bases not matched to a gene. In DNA form, the CDR3 reads TGTGCCAGCAGCCCAGACAGGGCTACTAGGGATACGCAGTATTTT. Its translation is CASSPDRATRDTQYF.

V gene TRBV29-1 combines with J gene TRBJ2-6, with 10 positions matching TRBD1. Trimming cost V 8 bases and J 8 bases; bases outside gene matches: 12. Germline V gene data show CDR1 as SQVTM and CDR2 as ANQGSEA. The CDR3 is 15 residues long. CDR3 protein: CSFSSDRGSSNVLTF. The CDR3 coding sequence is TGCAGCTTCTCCTCGGACAGGGGGTCGTCCAACGTCCTGACTTTC.

The chain couples TRBV5-1 to TRBJ2-1; D perhaps matches TRBD2 (5 bases). Trimming cost V 6 bases and J 7 bases, with 20 bases left between them. The CDR3 has 15 amino acids. CDR1 is SGHRS and CDR2 is YFSETQ in the germline V gene. Here the CDR3 DNA reads TGCGCCAGCAAGAAGGTTATGAGGGAGACAAATGAGCAGTTCTTC. Amino acids: CASKKVMRETNEQFF.

This clone was seen a handful of times. CDR3 DNA sequence: TGTGCCAGCAGCCCGTATGAGGGGACAGGGGCCTCCTACGAGCAGTACTTC. It codes for CASSPYEGTGASYEQYF. The V and J genes are TRBV7-9 and TRBJ2-7; 10 nucleotides align to TRBD1. The V gene end was trimmed by 5 bases and the J gene end by 0 bases; junction bases not matched to a gene: 10. CDR1 SEHNR and CDR2 FQNEAQ come from the germline V gene (reference sequence). This CDR3 contains 17 residues.

This clone was observed a handful of times. This chain connects TRBV27 to TRBJ1-2; TRBD1 aligns across 9 bases. With V trimmed by 1 base and J by 0 bases, 15 bases remained unmatched. Germline V gene sequence: CDR1 MNHEY, CDR2 SMNVEV (reference sequence). The CDR3 loop spans 20 amino acids. The CDR3 protein is CASSLFSPGTGTEANYGYTF. The CDR3 region has the DNA TGTGCCAGCAGTTTATTTTCACCCGGGACAGGGACAGAAGCTAACTATGGCTACACCTTC.

V usage is TRBV5-1 and J usage is TRBJ2-5; 8 nucleotides align to TRBD1. V lost 4 bases, J lost 4 bases, and 9 bases stayed unmatched. CDR3 size: 15 residues. From germline, CDR1 is SGHRS and CDR2 YFSETQ. In DNA, the CDR3 is TGCGCCAGCAGCACAGGGGACAGGCTGGCAGAGACCCAGTACTTC. This codes for CASSTGDRLAETQYF.

V is TRBV11-2 and J is TRBJ1-3, with unresolved D. V lost 1 base and J lost 4, with 8 bases in between. Germline V lookup: CDR1 SGHAT, CDR2 FQNNGV. CDR3 length equals 14 residues. CDR3 sequence: CASSLVLQGNTIYF. CDR3 sequence (DNA): TGTGCCAGCAGCTTAGTGTTACAGGGAAACACCATATATTTT.

The chain carries TRBV10-3 and TRBJ2-6, with 8 bases matching TRBD2. Germline CDR1 is ENHRY and CDR2 is SYGVKD. This CDR3 comprises 14 residues. V dropped 10 bases and J dropped 2; count of bases not matched to a gene: 4. For the CDR3, the DNA is TGTGCCACCACGGGAGGGGCTGGGGCCAACGTCCTGACTTTC. Encoded protein: CATTGGAGANVLTF.